These 23 T cell receptor beta chains originate from one sample sequenced in a study of shared clonotypes between healthy human individuals. Profiled with immunoSEQ multiplex PCR; TCRdb holds only in-frame clones, not every one. The profile shows about 2 million clones, about 95% of them singletons. Naive CD8 isolation took CD45RO-negative cells positively selected for CCR7 and excluded terminally differentiated effector memory CD45RA+ cells. Material for sequencing was naive CD8+ T cells sorted from blood. Receptors were obtained from a man aged 18 to 35 in good health.

V is TRBV27 and J is TRBJ2-1, with a tentative D call TRBD2 (6 bases). Deletions cut 3 bases from V and 0 bases from J, with 12 bases between. CDR3 size: 16 residues. Germline CDR1 and CDR2: MNHEY and SMNVEV (reference sequence). The CDR3 DNA is TGTGCCAGCAGTTTGGGAGGCGGGTACTCCTACAATGAGCAGTTCTTC. The encoded protein is CASSLGGGYSYNEQFF.

The chain couples TRBV7-3 to TRBJ2-1, with 10 bases identical to TRBD2. CDR1 is SGHTA, CDR2 FQGTGA, per germline. Trimming removed 6 bases from V and 0 bases from J; junction bases left unmatched: 5. The CDR3 contains 16 residues. The CDR3 is CASSLLAGYSYNEQFF. CDR3 in DNA: TGTGCCAGCAGTCTACTAGCGGGGTACTCCTACAATGAGCAGTTCTTC.

V and J are TRBV27 and TRBJ2-7, with 8 bases fitting TRBD2. Germline CDR1 MNHEY, CDR2 SMNVEV (reference sequence). CDR3 size: 13 residues. V was clipped by 8 bases and J by 3 bases; unmatched bases: 6. CDR3 in amino acids: CASGPGGLYEQYF. Written as DNA, the CDR3 is TGTGCCAGCGGTCCGGGGGGGCTCTACGAGCAGTACTTC.

V and J are TRBV4-1 and TRBJ2-1; TRBD2 might be the D (6 bases). The germline gives CDR1 MGHRA, CDR2 YSYEKL. The CDR3 totals 16 residues. V was shortened by 0 bases and J by 10 bases, with 19 bases between the two germline ends. CDR3 residues: CASSQDQAGTPSEQFF. The CDR3 coding sequence is TGCGCCAGCAGCCAAGATCAGGCGGGGACCCCTTCGGAGCAGTTCTTC.

The gene calls are TRBV4-2 and TRBJ1-6; D not resolved. Germline V gene data show CDR1 as LGHNA and CDR2 as YNFKEQ. V gave up 1 base and J gave up 0 bases, with 10 bases separating them. This CDR3 comprises 17 residues. The chain's CDR3 is CASSQAGSSSYNSPLHF. CDR3 nucleotides: TGTGCCAGCAGCCAAGCGGGCTCAAGCTCCTATAATTCACCCCTCCACTTT.

CDR3 DNA sequence: TGTGCCAGCAGCTTGGAGCGGGCTTCACCCCTCCACTTT. Translating it yields CASSLERASPLHF. The chain is built from TRBV5-4 and TRBJ1-6; D unclear. V was trimmed by 0 bases and J by 9 bases, leaving 7 bases between them. This CDR3 has 13 amino acids. CDR1 SGHNT and CDR2 YYREEE come from the germline V gene (reference sequence).

This chain connects TRBV7-6 to TRBJ2-5; 11 positions match TRBD2. This CDR3 comprises 16 residues. Germline values: CDR1 SGHVS, CDR2 FNYEAQ. V shed 4 bases and J 3 bases; nucleotides not matched to a gene: 7. DNA for the CDR3: TGTGCCAGCAGCTCCTGGCTAGCGGGGGGAAAAGAGACCCAGTACTTC. It codes for CASSSWLAGGKETQYF.

The J gene is TRBJ2-1, the V gene TRBV5-8; D not resolved. Trimming took 3 bases from V and 5 from J, leaving 21 bases between them. Germline-derived CDR1 and CDR2 are SGHTS and YDEGEE. The CDR3 extends over 17 amino acids. The CDR3 reads CASSYSPDESLNNEQFF. DNA for the CDR3: TGTGCCAGCAGCTATAGCCCCGACGAAAGCTTGAACAATGAGCAGTTCTTC.

The table lists this clone with a count of one. The chain couples TRBV6-1 to TRBJ2-2, with TRBD2 matching over 8 bases. Germline V gene data show CDR1 as MNHNS and CDR2 as SASEGT. The CDR3 consists of 16 residues. Trimming cost V 1 base and J 7 bases; bases outside gene matches: 8. CDR3 in DNA: TGTGCCAGCAGTGAAGAGGCGGGAGGAATGGACGGGGAGCTGTTTTTT. This translates into CASSEEAGGMDGELFF.

This rearrangement joins TRBV11-2 to TRBJ1-2, with D hard to call. V was cut by 1 base and J by 8 bases, with 23 bases left in between. The CDR3 runs to 17 residues. Germline V gene data show CDR1 as SGHAT and CDR2 as FQNNGV. The CDR3 nucleotides are TGTGCCAGCAGCTTAGGCCCGGAGTCCTTTGAGCCTGCGGGCTACACCTTC. It specifies CASSLGPESFEPAGYTF.

The chain links TRBV29-1 to TRBJ2-7, with 7 positions matching TRBD1. The CDR3 consists of 13 residues. CDR1 is SQVTM, CDR2 ANQGSEA, per germline. Trimming cost V 7 bases and J 1 base; bases outside gene matches: 7. CDR3 coding DNA: TGCAGCGCCGTAGGGGGCTCGTCCTACGAGCAGTACTTC. Its protein is CSAVGGSSYEQYF.

The chain employs TRBV4-2 and TRBJ2-7; either TRBD1 or TRBD2 may fit D (5 bases each). This CDR3 has 14 residues. With 2 bases removed from V and 5 bases from J, the gap between germline ends came to 13 bases. Germline CDR1 and CDR2: LGHNA and YNFKEQ. CDR3 coding DNA: TGTGCCAGCAGCCAAATCGGGACGGAGGACGAGCAGTACTTC. Translation gives CASSQIGTEDEQYF.

The chain joins TRBV5-5 to TRBJ2-7, with unresolved D. CDR1 and CDR2 from the germline V gene are SGHKS and YYEKEE (reference sequence). The ends were cut back, 0 bases at V and 3 bases at J, with 10 bases in the middle. This CDR3 comprises 14 residues. In DNA, the CDR3 is TGTGCCAGCAGCTTGGAAAACGCCCACTACGAGCAGTACTTC. Encoded protein: CASSLENAHYEQYF.

This clone was counted a single time. The chain recombines TRBV7-9 with TRBJ2-7; D is possibly TRBD1 (5 bases). The CDR3 spans 17 residues. Germline-derived CDR1 and CDR2 are SEHNR and FQNEAQ (reference sequence). The V and J ends lost 6 bases and 2 bases respectively, with 23 bases between them. This CDR3 is CASSPPLPAQGTYEQYF. CDR3 sequence (DNA): TGTGCCAGCAGTCCTCCACTGCCAGCCCAGGGTACCTACGAGCAGTACTTC. The full variable domain, in which reference TRBV7-9 and TRBJ2-7 provide the parts outside the CDR3, is DTGVSQNPRHKITKRGQNVTFRCDPISEHNRLYWYRQTLGQGPEFLTYFQNEAQLEKSRLLSDRFSAERPKGSFSTLEIQRTEQGDSAMYLCASSPPLPAQGTYEQYFGPGTRLTVT.

The chain joins TRBV6-1 to TRBJ1-3; no firm D call. Germline CDR1 MNHNS, CDR2 SASEGT. The CDR3 totals 15 residues. V gave up 6 bases and J gave up 0 bases, with 12 bases separating them. Here the CDR3 reads CASSATALSGNTIYF. The CDR3 region has the DNA TGTGCCAGCAGCGCAACAGCTCTCTCTGGAAACACCATATATTTT.

The chain employs TRBV5-1 and TRBJ1-5; D unresolved. Per germline, CDR1 SGHRS and CDR2 YFSETQ. The CDR3 contains 13 residues. Trimming took 0 bases from V and 4 from J, leaving 5 bases between them. CDR3 coding DNA: TGCGCCAGCAGCTTGGCGGGGAATCAGCCCCAGCATTTT. Encoded protein: CASSLAGNQPQHF.

J is TRBJ1-1 and V is TRBV7-9; D not resolved. The germline V gene encodes CDR1 SEHNR and CDR2 FQNEAQ (reference sequence). The CDR3 totals 16 residues. Trimming took off 2 bases at V and 0 bases at J, with 13 bases between the two ends. The CDR3, as DNA: TGTGCCAGCAGCTTACCCCGGTTAGGAGTGAACACTGAAGCTTTCTTT. Residues: CASSLPRLGVNTEAFF.

The V and J genes are TRBV9 and TRBJ1-1, with D perhaps matching TRBD1 (6 bases). The CDR3 consists of 15 residues. Germline CDR1 is SGDLS and CDR2 is YYNGEE. V was clipped by 3 bases and J by 2 bases, with 14 bases between them. This CDR3 reads CASSAVQGFNTEAFF. The CDR3 DNA is TGTGCCAGCAGCGCGGTACAGGGATTTAACACTGAAGCTTTCTTT.

V gene TRBV10-3 combines with J gene TRBJ2-2, with 8 bases that match TRBD1. V was pared by 0 bases and J by 1 base, with 13 bases of the junction left unmatched. Per the germline V gene, CDR1 is ENHRY and CDR2 is SYGVKD. The CDR3 is 20 amino acids. CDR3 coding DNA: TGTGCCATCAGTGAGTCGCCGATACGGATTGGGACAGGGAACACCGGGGAGCTGTTTTTT. This sequence encodes CAISESPIRIGTGNTGELFF.

This rearrangement joins TRBV5-1 to TRBJ2-1, with 9 positions matching TRBD2. J was trimmed by 1 base and V by 0 bases; bases with no gene match: 8. Germline V gene lookup returns CDR1 SGHRS and CDR2 YFSETQ. The CDR3 has 18 residues. The CDR3 DNA reads TGCGCCAGCAGCTTGGCTGGCGGGAGGGGAGTATCCTACAATGAGCAGTTCTTC. Translating gives CASSLAGGRGVSYNEQFF.

The table lists this clone with a few counts. The same CDR3 arises from other DNA sequences in this sample as well. The chain combines TRBV9 with TRBJ2-7; D ambiguous. The CDR3 has 13 amino acids. Germline CDR1 is SGDLS and CDR2 is YYNGEE. V lost 0 bases and J lost 3, with 7 bases in between. The CDR3 sequence: CASSVGVGYEQYF. For the CDR3, the DNA is TGTGCCAGCAGCGTAGGGGTAGGCTACGAGCAGTACTTC.

V usage is TRBV28 and J usage is TRBJ2-2, with 10 bases matching TRBD1. After removal of 5 bases from V and 7 bases from J, the junction contained 4 bases not matched to a gene. This CDR3 is 14 amino acids long. The germline V gene encodes CDR1 MDHEN and CDR2 SYDVKM. The CDR3 is CASSRTGGNGELFF. CDR3 bases: TGTGCCAGCAGTAGGACAGGGGGAAACGGGGAGCTGTTTTTT.

Details on this clone: This sample also contains other DNA sequences that code for the same CDR3. This chain joins TRBV4-3 and TRBJ2-7, with 7 bases identical to TRBD2. Germline CDR1 and CDR2: LGHNA and YSLEER. The V segment lost 4 bases and the J segment 1 base; nucleotides outside the gene matches: 4. The CDR3 is 14 residues long. CDR3 in amino acids: CASSPGRGSYEQYF. CDR3 DNA sequence: TGCGCCAGCAGCCCAGGGAGGGGATCCTACGAGCAGTACTTC.